This entry concerns a single T cell receptor (beta chain). The sample is drawn from a study of PD-1 blockade in mismatch repair-deficient tumors. About the research overall: Patients had approximately 12 mismatch repair-deficient cancer types, all previously treated and progressing.

Measured with immunoSEQ multiplex PCR; TCRdb has only the in-frame clones, and not every one. The repertoire holds more than 20,000 clones, with about 83% as singletons. Trimming pared 1 base from V and 13 bases from J, leaving 10 bases between. Per germline, CDR1 SGHAT and CDR2 FQNNGV. The CDR3 runs 12 residues. This TCR was recovered from an adult with mismatch repair-deficient cancer. The starting material was peripheral blood, obtained 2 weeks after starting pembrolizumab. V and J are TRBV11-2 and TRBJ2-2, with D unresolved. CDR3 sequence (DNA): TGTGCCAGCAGCTTAGGTGTCCCCTGGCTGTTTTTT. The encoded protein is CASSLGVPWLFF.